A few counts support the clone carrying this TCR beta chain. This sample is part of a study of blood T cell repertoires in COVID-19. In the study overall: The United States, Italy and Spain provided the acute and convalescent COVID-19 samples. PBMCs, B-cell-depleted T cells, or T cells provided the cDNA or gDNA that made up the material.

Trimming left V 5 bases short and J 3 bases short, with 13 bases between. The germline V gene has CDR1 SGHNT and CDR2 YENEEA. The CDR3 sequence is 14 residues long. Per the original methods: Estimation of nucleated cell counts relied on the amplification of reference gene primers. Sequencing used immunoSEQ multiplex PCR; TCRdb keeps in-frame clones, though not all of them. The D gene and trimming were derived from the DNA, and the V and J assignments and clone size from that table. The sample yields approximately 72,000 clones, 70% to 90% seen once. The chain carries TRBV11-3 and TRBJ1-1; D not resolved. This receptor was identified in a woman of 80 years or more with acute or convalescent COVID-19. Sequencing input: peripheral blood. The CDR3 sequence is CASSIRRSDTEAFF. The CDR3 coding sequence is TGTGCCAGCAGCATTCGTCGGAGCGACACTGAAGCTTTCTTT.